This T cell receptor beta chain was retrieved from a study of blood T cell repertoires in COVID-19. Study context: Samples came from the United States, Italy and Spain, spanning acute and convalescent COVID-19. Sample material is recorded as cDNA or gDNA derived from T cells, B-cell-depleted T cells, or PBMCs.

Trimming left V 2 bases short and J 0 bases short, with 6 bases between. Germline values: CDR1 SGDLS, CDR2 YYNGEE. The CDR3 is made up of 14 amino acids. Note on this clone: Other nucleotide sequences in the sample specify the same CDR3.

How the authors handled the data: Scientists estimated how many nucleated cells there were by amplifying reference gene primers. Sequencing used immunoSEQ multiplex PCR; TCRdb keeps in-frame clones, though not all of them. V, J and clone size derive from that table, while D and trimming were established from the DNA sequence. Among 240,000 or so clones listed, around three quarters were seen once. This sequence joins TRBV9 and TRBJ1-3; the D is unclear. The sequenced material came from peripheral blood. This clonotype was sampled from a woman over 75 with acute or convalescent COVID-19. The CDR3 DNA is TGTGCCAGCAGCGTTGGGCCCTCTGGAAACACCATATATTTT. Protein product: CASSVGPSGNTIYF.